The 6 T cell receptor beta chains reported below all come from one sample, sequenced in a study of cytomegalovirus exposure and HLA in healthy donors. The PCR contained 60 Vbeta and 13 Jbeta primers. Produced via immunoSEQ multiplex PCR; TCRdb's table is partial and in-frame only. This sample has about 67,000 clones, with 68% found just once. Sequenced material: PBMCs. The source is a woman aged 25 to 39 in good health and CMV-seronegative.

This rearrangement joins TRBV28 to TRBJ1-2, with 9 bases lining up with TRBD1. CDR1 and CDR2 from the germline V gene are MDHEN and SYDVKM. The CDR3 extends over 15 amino acids. V trimming: 6 bases; J trimming: 5 bases; junction bases outside the gene matches: 10. The CDR3 here is CASRMGQGRRYGYTF. The DNA of the CDR3 is TGTGCCAGCAGAATGGGACAGGGACGTAGGTATGGCTACACCTTC.

The chain links TRBV4-1 to TRBJ2-7; no firm D call. Germline assignment: CDR1 MGHRA and CDR2 YSYEKL. The CDR3 is 12 residues long. The CDR3 sequence: CAAKDNTYEQYF. The CDR3 DNA is TGCGCAGCAAAAGACAACACCTACGAGCAGTACTTC.

This clone has only a few counts. The V gene is TRBV6-4, the J gene TRBJ2-3, with 8 bases matching TRBD2. The junction had 7 bases not matched to a gene; V was cut back by 2 bases and J by 0 bases. The CDR3 extends over 17 amino acids. The germline gives CDR1 MRHNA, CDR2 SNTAGT. The CDR3 reads CASSDLPGGSSTDTQYF. DNA for the CDR3: TGTGCCAGCAGTGACCTCCCGGGGGGGTCTAGCACAGATACGCAGTATTTT.

The chain employs TRBV28 and TRBJ1-6; D is uncertain. Trimming removed 6 bases from V and 7 bases from J, with 13 bases in between. Germline loops: CDR1 MDHEN, CDR2 SYDVKM. The CDR3 is 14 residues long. The CDR3 sequence: CASRDPGGNSPLHF. DNA of the CDR3: TGTGCCAGCAGAGACCCGGGAGGGAATTCACCCCTCCACTTT. Supplemented by reference TRBV28 and TRBJ1-6, the full variable domain reads DVKVTQSSRYLVKRTGEKVFLECVQDMDHENMFWYRQDPGLGLRLIYFSYDVKMKEKGDIPEGYSVSREKKERFSLILESASTNQTSMYLCASRDPGGNSPLHFGNGTRLTVT.

In its sample, this clone was seen a few times. The chain couples TRBV7-2 to TRBJ2-1; 8 bases are shared with TRBD2. The ends lost 2 bases at V and 7 bases at J; junction bases unmatched: 7. Germline values: CDR1 SGHTA, CDR2 FQGNSA. CDR3 length equals 15 residues. CDR3 region: CASSLSSGVRNEQFF. As DNA, the CDR3 is TGTGCCAGCAGCTTAAGTAGCGGGGTCCGGAATGAGCAGTTCTTC. Combining the CDR3 with reference TRBV7-2 and TRBJ2-1 gives the whole variable domain GAGVSQSPSNKVTEKGKDVELRCDPISGHTALYWYRQSLGQGLEFLIYFQGNSAPDKSGLPSDRFSAERTGGSVSTLTIQRTQQEDSAVYLCASSLSSGVRNEQFFGPGTRLTVL.

V gene TRBV7-2 combines with J gene TRBJ2-7; no reliable D call. Trimming took 1 base from V and 3 from J, leaving 13 bases between them. Germline CDR1 is SGHTA and CDR2 is FQGNSA. This CDR3 comprises 15 residues. This CDR3 reads CASSLDFGTIYEQYF. The CDR3 nucleotides read TGTGCCAGCAGCTTAGATTTTGGTACTATCTACGAGCAGTACTTC.